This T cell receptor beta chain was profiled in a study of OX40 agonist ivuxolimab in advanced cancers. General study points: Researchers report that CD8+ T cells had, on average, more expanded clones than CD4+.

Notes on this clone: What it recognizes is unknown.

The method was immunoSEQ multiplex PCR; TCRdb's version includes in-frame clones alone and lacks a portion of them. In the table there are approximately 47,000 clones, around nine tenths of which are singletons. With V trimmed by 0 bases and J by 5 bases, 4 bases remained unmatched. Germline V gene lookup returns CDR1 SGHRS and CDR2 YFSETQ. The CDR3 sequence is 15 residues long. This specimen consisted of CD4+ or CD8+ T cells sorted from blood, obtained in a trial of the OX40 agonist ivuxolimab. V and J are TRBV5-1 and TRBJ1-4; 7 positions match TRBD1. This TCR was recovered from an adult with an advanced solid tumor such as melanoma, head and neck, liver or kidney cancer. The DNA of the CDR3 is TGCGCCAGCAGCTTGGAAAGGGGGCTCAATGAAAAACTGTTTTTT. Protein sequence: CASSLERGLNEKLFF.